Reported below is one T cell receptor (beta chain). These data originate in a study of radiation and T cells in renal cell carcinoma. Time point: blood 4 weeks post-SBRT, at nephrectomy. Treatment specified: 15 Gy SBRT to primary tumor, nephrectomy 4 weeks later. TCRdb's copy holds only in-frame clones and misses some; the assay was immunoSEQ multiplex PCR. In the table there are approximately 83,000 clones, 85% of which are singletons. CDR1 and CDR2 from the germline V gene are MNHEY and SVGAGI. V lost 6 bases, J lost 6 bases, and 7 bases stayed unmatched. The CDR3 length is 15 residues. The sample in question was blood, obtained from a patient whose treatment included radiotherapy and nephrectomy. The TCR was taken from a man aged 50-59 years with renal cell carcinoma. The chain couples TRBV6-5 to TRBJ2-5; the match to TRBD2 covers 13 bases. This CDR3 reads CASSSGLAGEKTQYF. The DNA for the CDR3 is TGTGCCAGCAGCAGTGGACTAGCGGGAGAAAAGACCCAGTACTTC.